The T cell receptor beta chain described here comes from a study of blood T cell repertoires in COVID-19. In the study overall: Samples came from the United States, Italy and Spain, spanning acute and convalescent COVID-19. Nucleic acid was either cDNA or gDNA, and it came from T cells, B-cell-depleted T cells, or PBMCs.

Clones were sequenced by immunoSEQ multiplex PCR, and TCRdb holds only the in-frame ones, with some missing. The table has fewer than 60,000 clones, about 83% seen once; the top ten hold more than 3.5%. Looked up from germline, CDR1 is MDHEN and CDR2 is SYDVKM. This CDR3 comprises 11 residues. Trimming pared 5 bases from V and 4 bases from J, leaving 5 bases between. The chain combines TRBV28 with TRBJ1-2; the D is unclear. Material: peripheral blood. This sequence was found in a man in his forties or fifties with acute or convalescent COVID-19. CDR3 residues: CASSLLYGYTF. CDR3 in DNA: TGTGCCAGCAGTCTACTCTATGGCTACACCTTC.